The rows below give T cell receptor beta chains drawn from one sample of a study of T cells in Graves' hyperthyroidism and ophthalmopathy. TCRdb itself ran the multiplex PCR reads through MiXCR, one entry per CDR3 protein. The sample lists around 690,000 distinct CDR3 sequences; around 20% were seen once. Sequenced input: blood. The receptors come from a man aged 30-40 years with Graves' ophthalmopathy. Each CDR3 is given with its conserved first and last residue. The order of the fields is D gene, V gene, J gene, clone size, CDR3 protein, CDR3 DNA. D genes are given only for firm matches. Size is stated for part of the rows, as once, few or many counts, or as a class when the clone is expanded.

D gene: TRBD1
V gene: TRBV28
J gene: TRBJ2-7
clone size: many
CDR3 protein: CASRLPGTGLGEQYF
CDR3 DNA: TGTGCCAGCAGGCTACCCGGGACAGGGTTAGGCGAGCAGTACTTC

D gene: .
V gene: TRBV28
J gene: TRBJ2-3
clone size: many
CDR3 protein: CASSVQGDTQYF
CDR3 DNA: TGTGCCAGCAGTGTACAAGGAGATACGCAGTATTTT

D gene: .
V gene: TRBV3-1
J gene: TRBJ1-4
clone size: .
CDR3 protein: CASSPGGGIDEKLFF
CDR3 DNA: TGTGCCAGCAGCCCCGGGGGGGGTATAGATGAAAAACTGTTTTTT

D gene: TRBD1
V gene: TRBV5-1
J gene: TRBJ2-4
clone size: many
CDR3 protein: CASSPGDSKNIQYF
CDR3 DNA: TGCGCCAGCAGCCCCGGGGACAGCAAAAACATTCAGTACTTC

D gene: TRBD2
V gene: TRBV19
J gene: TRBJ2-1
clone size: few
CDR3 protein: CASSMVPLSGSSYNEQFF
CDR3 DNA: TGTGCCAGTAGTATGGTCCCCCTTAGCGGGAGCTCCTACAATGAGCAGTTCTTC

D gene: TRBD1
V gene: TRBV18
J gene: TRBJ1-4
clone size: few
CDR3 protein: CASSPPGQGEKLFF
CDR3 DNA: TGTGCCAGCTCACCCCCGGGACAGGGTGAAAAACTGTTTTTT

D gene: .
V gene: TRBV5-6
J gene: TRBJ2-7
clone size: .
CDR3 protein: CASSLGQQGYEQYF
CDR3 DNA: TGTGCCAGCAGCTTGGGACAGCAAGGATACGAGCAGTACTTC

D gene: .
V gene: TRBV28
J gene: TRBJ1-2
clone size: once
CDR3 protein: CASMEGATYGYTF
CDR3 DNA: TGTGCCAGCATGGAGGGCGCAACCTATGGCTACACCTTC

D gene: .
V gene: TRBV19
J gene: TRBJ1-5
clone size: few
CDR3 protein: CASSIGAGPQPQHF
CDR3 DNA: TGTGCCAGTAGTATAGGGGCAGGTCCTCAGCCCCAGCATTTT

D gene: TRBD2
V gene: TRBV10-1
J gene: TRBJ2-3
clone size: .
CDR3 protein: CASSTKILGLAGSTDTQYF
CDR3 DNA: TGCGCCAGCAGTACGAAAATACTAGGACTAGCGGGAAGCACAGATACGCAGTATTTT

D gene: TRBD1
V gene: TRBV14
J gene: TRBJ2-5
clone size: .
CDR3 protein: CASSLWDRLYQETQYF
CDR3 DNA: TGTGCCAGCAGCCTATGGGACAGATTGTACCAAGAGACCCAGTACTTC

D gene: .
V gene: TRBV2
J gene: TRBJ1-5
clone size: many
CDR3 protein: CASSDGGDQPQHF
CDR3 DNA: TGTGCCAGCAGTGACGGTGGGGATCAGCCCCAGCATTTT

D gene: TRBD2
V gene: TRBV28
J gene: TRBJ2-1
clone size: few
CDR3 protein: CASSWETSGRLNEQFF
CDR3 DNA: TGTGCCAGCAGTTGGGAGACTAGCGGGAGATTGAATGAGCAGTTCTTC

D gene: .
V gene: TRBV28
J gene: TRBJ1-2
clone size: .
CDR3 protein: CASAGQNLLYDYTF
CDR3 DNA: TGTGCCAGCGCCGGACAGAATCTCCTCTATGACTACACCTTC

D gene: .
V gene: TRBV6-1
J gene: TRBJ1-2
clone size: .
CDR3 protein: CASSAVTANYGYTF
CDR3 DNA: TGTGCCAGCAGTGCTGTGACTGCTAACTATGGCTACACCTTC

D gene: .
V gene: TRBV9
J gene: TRBJ2-1
clone size: few
CDR3 protein: CASSARDQYNEQFF
CDR3 DNA: TGTGCCAGCAGCGCCCGGGACCAATACAATGAGCAGTTCTTC

D gene: TRBD1
V gene: TRBV28
J gene: TRBJ1-2
clone size: many
CDR3 protein: CASSQPGTGTYGYTF
CDR3 DNA: TGTGCCAGCAGTCAACCCGGGACAGGGACCTATGGCTACACCTTC

D gene: .
V gene: TRBV24-1
J gene: TRBJ2-7
clone size: many
CDR3 protein: CATTLAGTPYYEQYF
CDR3 DNA: TGTGCCACCACTCTCGCCGGGACGCCTTACTACGAGCAGTACTTC

D gene: .
V gene: TRBV7-8
J gene: TRBJ2-3
clone size: few
CDR3 protein: CASSLAISLSTDTQYF
CDR3 DNA: TGTGCCAGCAGCTTAGCGATAAGCCTTAGCACAGATACGCAGTATTTT

D gene: TRBD1
V gene: TRBV7-2
J gene: TRBJ2-3
clone size: many
CDR3 protein: CASSPGGTGGTDTQYF
CDR3 DNA: TGTGCCAGCAGCCCGGGAGGGACAGGGGGGACAGATACGCAGTATTTT

D gene: TRBD2
V gene: TRBV3-1
J gene: TRBJ2-1
clone size: .
CDR3 protein: CASSQDEGLAGGSYNEQFF
CDR3 DNA: TGTGCCAGCAGCCAAGATGAAGGGCTAGCGGGAGGGTCCTACAATGAGCAGTTCTTC

D gene: .
V gene: TRBV3-1
J gene: TRBJ2-3
clone size: .
CDR3 protein: CASSRGGFTDTQYF
CDR3 DNA: TGTGCCAGCAGCCGGGGAGGATTCACAGATACGCAGTATTTT